This TCR beta chain was identified in a study of blood T cell repertoires in COVID-19. Deletions cut 0 bases from V and 7 bases from J, with 14 bases between. The CDR3 contains 15 residues. Per germline, CDR1 SGHTS and CDR2 YDEGEE. In this sample, this clone turned up once. Produced via immunoSEQ multiplex PCR; TCRdb's table is partial and in-frame only. The sample yields fewer than 350,000 clones, over 85% seen once. Source material: peripheral blood. This clonotype originated in a woman aged 55-70 years with COVID-19, enrolled during active disease. V usage is TRBV5-8 and J usage is TRBJ2-1; possibly TRBD1 for D (6 bases). The CDR3 region is CASSLGQRGGNEQFF. The CDR3 region has the DNA TGTGCCAGCAGCTTGGGGCAGAGAGGGGGAAATGAGCAGTTCTTC.